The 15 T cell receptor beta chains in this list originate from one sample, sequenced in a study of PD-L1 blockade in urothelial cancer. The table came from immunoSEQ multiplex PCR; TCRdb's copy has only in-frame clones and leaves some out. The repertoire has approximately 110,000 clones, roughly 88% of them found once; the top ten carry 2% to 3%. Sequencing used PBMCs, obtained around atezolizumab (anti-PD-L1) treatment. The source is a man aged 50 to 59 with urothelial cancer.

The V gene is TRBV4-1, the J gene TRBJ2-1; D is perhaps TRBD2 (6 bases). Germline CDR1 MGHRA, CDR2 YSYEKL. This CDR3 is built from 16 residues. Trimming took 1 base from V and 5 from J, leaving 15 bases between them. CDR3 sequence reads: CASSQGQLTRDNEQFF. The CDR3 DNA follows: TGCGCCAGCAGCCAAGGCCAGTTGACTAGGGACAATGAGCAGTTCTTC.

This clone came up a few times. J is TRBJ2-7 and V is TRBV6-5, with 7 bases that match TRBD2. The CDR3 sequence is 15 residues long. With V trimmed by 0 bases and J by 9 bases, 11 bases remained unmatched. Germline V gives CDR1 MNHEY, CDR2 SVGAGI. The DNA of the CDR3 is TGTGCCAGCAGTTACTCGAGAAAGCGGGAAGGCAGGCAGTACTTC. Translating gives CASSYSRKREGRQYF.

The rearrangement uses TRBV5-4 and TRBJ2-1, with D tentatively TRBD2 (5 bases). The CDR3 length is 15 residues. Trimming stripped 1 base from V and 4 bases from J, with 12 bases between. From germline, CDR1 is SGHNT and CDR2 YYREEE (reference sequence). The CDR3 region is CASSLRAEPYNEQFF. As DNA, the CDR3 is TGTGCCAGCAGCTTGAGAGCGGAGCCTTACAATGAGCAGTTCTTC.

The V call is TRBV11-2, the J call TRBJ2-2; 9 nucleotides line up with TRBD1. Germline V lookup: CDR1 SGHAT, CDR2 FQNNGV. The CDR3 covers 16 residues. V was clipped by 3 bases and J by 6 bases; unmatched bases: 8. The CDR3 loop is CASSLPGQGGSGELFF. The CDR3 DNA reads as TGTGCCAGCAGCTTGCCGGGACAGGGTGGCTCCGGGGAGCTGTTTTTT.

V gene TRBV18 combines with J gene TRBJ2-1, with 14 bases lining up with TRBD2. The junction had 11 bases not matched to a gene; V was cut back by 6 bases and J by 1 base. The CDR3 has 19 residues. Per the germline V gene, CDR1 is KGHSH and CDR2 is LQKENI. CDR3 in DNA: TGTGCCAGCTCGTCCCCCGGGACTAGCGGGAGTCGGTCCTACAATGAGCAGTTCTTC. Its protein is CASSSPGTSGSRSYNEQFF.

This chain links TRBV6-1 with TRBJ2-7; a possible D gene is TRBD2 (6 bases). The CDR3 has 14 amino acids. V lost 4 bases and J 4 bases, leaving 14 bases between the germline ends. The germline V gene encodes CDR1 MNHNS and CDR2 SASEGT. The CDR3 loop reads CASSGTGGSYEQYF. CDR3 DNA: TGTGCCAGCAGTGGGACTGGAGGGTCTTACGAGCAGTACTTC.

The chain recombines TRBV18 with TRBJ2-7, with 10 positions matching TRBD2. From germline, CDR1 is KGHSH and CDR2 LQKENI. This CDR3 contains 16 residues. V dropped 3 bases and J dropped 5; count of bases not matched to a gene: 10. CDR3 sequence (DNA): TGTGCCAGCTCACCCCAAAAGACTAGCGGGTCCAACGAGCAGTACTTC. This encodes CASSPQKTSGSNEQYF. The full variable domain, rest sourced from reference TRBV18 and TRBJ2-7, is NAGVMQNPRHLVRRRGQEARLRCSPMKGHSHVYWYRQLPEEGLKFMVYLQKENIIDESGMPKERFSAEFPKEGPSILRIQQVVRGDSAAYFCASSPQKTSGSNEQYFGPGTRLTVT.

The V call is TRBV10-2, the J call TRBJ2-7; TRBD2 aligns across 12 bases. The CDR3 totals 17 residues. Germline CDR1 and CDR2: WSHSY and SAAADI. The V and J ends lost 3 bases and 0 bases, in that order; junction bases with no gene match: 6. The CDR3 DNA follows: TGCGCCAGCAGTGACGGACTAGCGGGATCCAGCTCCTACGAGCAGTACTTC. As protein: CASSDGLAGSSSYEQYF.

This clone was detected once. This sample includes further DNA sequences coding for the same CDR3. The chain's CDR3 is CASSQGTTQETQYF. For the CDR3, the DNA is TGCGCCAGCAGCCAAGGGACTACGCAAGAGACCCAGTACTTC. V usage is TRBV4-1 and J usage is TRBJ2-5; a possible D gene is TRBD2 (6 bases). This CDR3 contains 14 residues. Trimming left V 1 base short and J 2 bases short, with 8 bases between. Germline assignment: CDR1 MGHRA and CDR2 YSYEKL.

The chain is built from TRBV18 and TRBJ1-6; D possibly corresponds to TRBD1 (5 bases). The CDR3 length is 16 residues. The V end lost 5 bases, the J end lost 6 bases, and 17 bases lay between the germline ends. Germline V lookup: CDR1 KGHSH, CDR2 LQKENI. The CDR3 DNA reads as TGTGCCAGCTCATCTCAGTTAGCGGGGGGTAATTCACCCCTCCACTTT. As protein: CASSSQLAGGNSPLHF.

The CDR3 protein is CASSQVAGGTEAFF. The CDR3 DNA reads as TGCGCCAGCAGCCAGGTAGCAGGGGGGACTGAAGCTTTCTTT. The V gene is TRBV4-1, the J gene TRBJ1-1, with 7 nucleotides matching TRBD1. CDR3 length: 14 amino acids. Per the germline V gene, CDR1 is MGHRA and CDR2 is YSYEKL. Trimming cost V 3 bases and J 5 bases; bases outside gene matches: 6.

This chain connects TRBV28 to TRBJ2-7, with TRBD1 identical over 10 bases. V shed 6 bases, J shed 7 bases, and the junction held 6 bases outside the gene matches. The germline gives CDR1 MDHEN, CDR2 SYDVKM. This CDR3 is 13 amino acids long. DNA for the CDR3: TGTGCCAGCAGAGGACAGGGGGGGAGAGAGCAGTACTTC. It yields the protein CASRGQGGREQYF.

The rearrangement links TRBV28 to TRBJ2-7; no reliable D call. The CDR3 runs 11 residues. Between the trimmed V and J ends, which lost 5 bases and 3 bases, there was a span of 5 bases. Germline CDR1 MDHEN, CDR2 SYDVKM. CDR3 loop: CASSNSYEQYF. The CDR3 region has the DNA TGTGCCAGCAGTAACAGCTACGAGCAGTACTTC.

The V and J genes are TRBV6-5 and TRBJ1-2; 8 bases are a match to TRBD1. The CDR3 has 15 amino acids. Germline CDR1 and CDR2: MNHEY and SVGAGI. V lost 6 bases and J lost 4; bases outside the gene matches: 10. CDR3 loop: CASRGTGGLGYGYTF. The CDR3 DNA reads TGTGCCAGCAGGGGGACAGGTGGCTTAGGCTATGGCTACACCTTC.

Written as DNA, the CDR3 is TGTGCCAGCAGTCCGGGGGGAGCTACTAACTATGGCTACACCTTC. Encoded protein: CASSPGGATNYGYTF. This rearrangement joins TRBV28 to TRBJ1-2; possibly TRBD1 for D (5 bases). Trimming took 5 bases from V and 0 from J, leaving 13 bases between them. The CDR3 extends over 15 amino acids. The germline CDR1 and CDR2 sequences are MDHEN and SYDVKM.